This T cell receptor (beta chain) comes out of a study of human T cells and chemical hapten exposure. Study-level background: Patches that contained 0.01% DPC were applied to the upper back and read at 6 days.

This clonotype was counted ten times or more. Its antigen remains unknown. As to time point: patch test 1, 2 weeks after DPC sensitization. Stated treatment: therapeutic diphenylcyclopropenone sensitization with weekly scalp DPC. Study-level results: There was no change with DPC sensitization in TCRs above 1 in 1000 frequency. Expanded TCRs showed more large CDR3 clusters than pre-sensitization or healthy control sets.

In the authors' methods: Individual samples carried between roughly 23,224 and 690,600 TCRs, with more than 95,000 as the median. TCRdb fed the RACE reads into MiXCR, producing one record per CDR3 protein. Here the V and J calls rest on TCRdb's processing, not on the authors' analysis. The sample includes around 380,000 distinct CDR3 sequences, about 4.8% of them seen just once. V lost 3 bases to trimming and J lost 1 base, with 4 bases between them. The CDR3 totals 13 residues. The sequence derives from a woman in her forties or fifties with alopecia areata. Some clones in this sample may be carry-over from other donors' samples. The chain couples TRBV12-3 or TRBV12-4 to TRBJ1-3; D unresolved. The starting material was whole blood, obtained in connection with sensitization to the hapten diphenylcyclopropenone (DPC). This CDR3 is CASSFNSGNTIYF. The CDR3 nucleotides read TGTGCCAGCAGTTTCAATTCTGGAAACACCATATATTTT.